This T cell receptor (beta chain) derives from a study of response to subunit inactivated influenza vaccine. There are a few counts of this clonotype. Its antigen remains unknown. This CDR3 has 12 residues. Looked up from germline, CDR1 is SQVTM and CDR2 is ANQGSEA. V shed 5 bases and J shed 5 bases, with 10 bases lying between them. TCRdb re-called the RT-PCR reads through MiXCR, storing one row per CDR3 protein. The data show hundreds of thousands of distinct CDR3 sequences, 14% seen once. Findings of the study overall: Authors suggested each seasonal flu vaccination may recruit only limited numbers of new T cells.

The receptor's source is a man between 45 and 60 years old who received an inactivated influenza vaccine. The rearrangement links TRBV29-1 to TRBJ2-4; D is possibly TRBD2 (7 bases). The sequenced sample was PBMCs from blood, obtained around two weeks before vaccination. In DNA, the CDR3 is TGCAGCGTTTTCGGGGGGCAAAACATTCAGTACTTC. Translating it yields CSVFGGQNIQYF.